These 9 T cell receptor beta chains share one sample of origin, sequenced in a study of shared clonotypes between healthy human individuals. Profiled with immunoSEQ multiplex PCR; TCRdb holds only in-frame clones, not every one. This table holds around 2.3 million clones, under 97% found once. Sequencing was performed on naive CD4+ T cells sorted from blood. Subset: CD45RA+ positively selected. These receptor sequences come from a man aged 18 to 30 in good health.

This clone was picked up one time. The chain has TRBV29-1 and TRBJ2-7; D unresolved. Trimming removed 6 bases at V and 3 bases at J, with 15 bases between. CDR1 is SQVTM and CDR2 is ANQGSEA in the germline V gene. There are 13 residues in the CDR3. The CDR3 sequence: CSVAASWGYEQYF. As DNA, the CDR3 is TGCAGCGTCGCAGCGTCTTGGGGCTACGAGCAGTACTTC.

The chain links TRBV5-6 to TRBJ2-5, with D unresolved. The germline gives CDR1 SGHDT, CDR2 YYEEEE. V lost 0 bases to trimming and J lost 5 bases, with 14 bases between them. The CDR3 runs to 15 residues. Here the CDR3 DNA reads TGTGCCAGCAGCTTGGATTTCAGCAAGGTGGAGACCCAGTACTTC. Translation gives CASSLDFSKVETQYF.

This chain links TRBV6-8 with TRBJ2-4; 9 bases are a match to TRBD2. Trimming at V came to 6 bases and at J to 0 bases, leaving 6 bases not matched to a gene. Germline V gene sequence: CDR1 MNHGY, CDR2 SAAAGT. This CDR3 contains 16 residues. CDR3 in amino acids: CASSPGLAQAKNIQYF. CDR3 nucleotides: TGTGCCAGCAGCCCCGGACTAGCGCAAGCCAAAAACATTCAGTACTTC.

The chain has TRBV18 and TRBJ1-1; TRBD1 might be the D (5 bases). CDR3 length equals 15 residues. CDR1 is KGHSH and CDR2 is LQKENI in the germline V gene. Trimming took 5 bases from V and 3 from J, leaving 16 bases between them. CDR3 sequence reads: CASSSSGSQDTEAFF. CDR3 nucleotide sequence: TGTGCCAGCTCATCGAGCGGGTCACAGGACACTGAAGCTTTCTTT.

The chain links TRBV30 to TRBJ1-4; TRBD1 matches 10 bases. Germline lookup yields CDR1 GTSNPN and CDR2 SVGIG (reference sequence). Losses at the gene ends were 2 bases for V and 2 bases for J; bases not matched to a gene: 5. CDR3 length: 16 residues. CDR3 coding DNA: TGTGCCTGGAGTCGAGGACAGGGGGGGACTAATGAAAAACTGTTTTTT. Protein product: CAWSRGQGGTNEKLFF.

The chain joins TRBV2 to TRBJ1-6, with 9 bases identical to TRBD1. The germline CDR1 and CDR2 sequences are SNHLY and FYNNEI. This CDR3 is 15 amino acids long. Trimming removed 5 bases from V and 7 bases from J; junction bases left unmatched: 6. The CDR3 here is CASSPEGQGNSPLHF. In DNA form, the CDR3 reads TGTGCCAGCAGTCCAGAGGGACAGGGAAATTCACCCCTCCACTTT.

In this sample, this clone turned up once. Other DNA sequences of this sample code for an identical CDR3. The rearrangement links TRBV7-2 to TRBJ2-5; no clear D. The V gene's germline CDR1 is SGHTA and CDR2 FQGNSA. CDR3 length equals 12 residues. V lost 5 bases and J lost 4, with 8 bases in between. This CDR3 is CASSPDGETQYF. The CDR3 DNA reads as TGTGCCAGCAGCCCCGATGGAGAGACCCAGTACTTC. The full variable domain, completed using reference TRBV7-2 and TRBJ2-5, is GAGVSQSPSNKVTEKGKDVELRCDPISGHTALYWYRQSLGQGLEFLIYFQGNSAPDKSGLPSDRFSAERTGGSVSTLTIQRTQQEDSAVYLCASSPDGETQYFGPGTRLLVL.

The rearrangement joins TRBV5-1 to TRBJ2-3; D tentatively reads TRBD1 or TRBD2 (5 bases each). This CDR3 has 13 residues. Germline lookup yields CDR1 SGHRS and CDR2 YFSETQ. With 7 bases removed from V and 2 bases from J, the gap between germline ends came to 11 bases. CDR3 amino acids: CASQEGPTDTQYF. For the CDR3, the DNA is TGCGCCAGCCAAGAGGGGCCCACAGATACGCAGTATTTT. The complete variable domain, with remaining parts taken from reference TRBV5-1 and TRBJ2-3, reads KAGVTQTPRYLIKTRGQQVTLSCSPISGHRSVSWYQQTPGQGLQFLFEYFSETQRNKGNFPGRFSGRQFSNSRSEMNVSTLELGDSALYLCASQEGPTDTQYFGPGTRLTVL.

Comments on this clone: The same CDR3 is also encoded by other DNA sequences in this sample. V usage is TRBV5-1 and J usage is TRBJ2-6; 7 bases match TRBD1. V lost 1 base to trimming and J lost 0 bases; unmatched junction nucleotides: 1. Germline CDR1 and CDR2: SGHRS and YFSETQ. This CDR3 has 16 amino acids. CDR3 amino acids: CASSLQGDSGANVLTF. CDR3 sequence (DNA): TGCGCCAGCAGCTTGCAGGGGGACTCTGGGGCCAACGTCCTGACTTTC.